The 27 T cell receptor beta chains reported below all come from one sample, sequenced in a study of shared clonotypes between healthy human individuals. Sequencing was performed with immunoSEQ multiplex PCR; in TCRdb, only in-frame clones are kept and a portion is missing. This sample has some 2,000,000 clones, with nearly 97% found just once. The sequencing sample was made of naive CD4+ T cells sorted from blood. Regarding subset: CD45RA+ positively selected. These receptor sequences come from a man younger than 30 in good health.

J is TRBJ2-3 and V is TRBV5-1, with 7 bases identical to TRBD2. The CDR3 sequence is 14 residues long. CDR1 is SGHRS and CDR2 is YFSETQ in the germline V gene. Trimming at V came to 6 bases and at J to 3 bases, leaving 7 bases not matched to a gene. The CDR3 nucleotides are TGCGCCAGCATGGCGGGAGCGGGGACAGATACGCAGTATTTT. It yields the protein CASMAGAGTDTQYF.

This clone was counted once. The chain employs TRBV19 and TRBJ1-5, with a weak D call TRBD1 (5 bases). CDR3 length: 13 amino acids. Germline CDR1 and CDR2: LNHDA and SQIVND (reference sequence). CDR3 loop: CAGSGASNQPQHF. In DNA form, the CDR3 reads TGTGCAGGATCCGGGGCCAGCAATCAGCCCCAGCATTTT.

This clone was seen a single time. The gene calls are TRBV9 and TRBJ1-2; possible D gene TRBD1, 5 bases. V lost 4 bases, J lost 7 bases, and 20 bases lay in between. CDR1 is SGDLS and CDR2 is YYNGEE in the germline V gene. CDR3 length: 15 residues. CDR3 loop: CASSSPGTSSIGYTF. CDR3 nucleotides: TGTGCCAGCAGCTCCCCCGGGACTTCTTCGATTGGCTACACCTTC.

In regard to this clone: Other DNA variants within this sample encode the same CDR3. The CDR3 nucleotides read TGCGCCAGCAGCTTAGCGGGAGCCTACAATGAGCAGTTCTTC. Its translation: CASSLAGAYNEQFF. The chain joins TRBV5-1 to TRBJ2-1; TRBD2 agrees at 8 bases. The junction had 0 bases not matched to a gene; V was cut back by 2 bases and J by 2 bases. Germline lookup yields CDR1 SGHRS and CDR2 YFSETQ. This CDR3 comprises 14 residues.

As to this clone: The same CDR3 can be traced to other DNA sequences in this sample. The CDR3 DNA follows: TGTGCCAGCAGTGTCTCCAGGAGCACAGATACGCAGTATTTT. Protein product: CASSVSRSTDTQYF. This chain connects TRBV2 to TRBJ2-3, with D unclear. Germline loops: CDR1 SNHLY, CDR2 FYNNEI. Trimming took 4 bases from V and 0 from J, leaving 8 bases between them. The CDR3 covers 14 residues.

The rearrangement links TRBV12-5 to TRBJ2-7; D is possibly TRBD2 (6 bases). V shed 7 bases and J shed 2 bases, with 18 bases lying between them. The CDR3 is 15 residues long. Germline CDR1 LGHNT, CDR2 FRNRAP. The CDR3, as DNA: TGTGCTAGTGCCAACCCCGGGAGAACGCCCTACGAGCAGTACTTC. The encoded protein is CASANPGRTPYEQYF.

CDR3: CASSFTGGLGYTF. CDR3 bases: TGTGCCAGCAGCTTCACAGGGGGTTTAGGCTACACCTTC. V is TRBV11-2 and J is TRBJ1-2; TRBD1 aligns across 8 bases. This CDR3 spans 13 amino acids. The germline CDR1 and CDR2 sequences are SGHAT and FQNNGV. V was clipped by 3 bases and J by 8 bases; unmatched bases: 5.

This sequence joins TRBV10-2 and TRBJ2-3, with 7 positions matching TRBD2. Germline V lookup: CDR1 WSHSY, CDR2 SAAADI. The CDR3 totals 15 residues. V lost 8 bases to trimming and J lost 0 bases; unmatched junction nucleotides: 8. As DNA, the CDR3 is TGCGCCAGCGGGAGGGGACTCCCTAGCACAGATACGCAGTATTTT. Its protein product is CASGRGLPSTDTQYF.

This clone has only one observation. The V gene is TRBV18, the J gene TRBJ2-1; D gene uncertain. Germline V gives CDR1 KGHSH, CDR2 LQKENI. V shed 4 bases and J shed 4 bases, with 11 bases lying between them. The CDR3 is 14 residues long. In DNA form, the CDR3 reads TGTGCCAGCTCACGGCCCCCAGATTACAATGAGCAGTTCTTC. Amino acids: CASSRPPDYNEQFF.

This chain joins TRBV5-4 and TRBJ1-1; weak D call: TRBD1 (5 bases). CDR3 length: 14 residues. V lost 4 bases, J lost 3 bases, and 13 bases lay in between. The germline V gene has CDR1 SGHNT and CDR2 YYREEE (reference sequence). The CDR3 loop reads CASSPSWGHTEAFF. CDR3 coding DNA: TGTGCCAGCAGCCCGAGCTGGGGACACACTGAAGCTTTCTTT. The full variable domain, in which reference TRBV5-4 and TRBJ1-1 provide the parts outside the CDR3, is ETGVTQSPTHLIKTRGQQVTLRCSSQSGHNTVSWYQQALGQGPQFIFQYYREEENGRGNFPPRFSGLQFPNYSSELNVNALELDDSALYLCASSPSWGHTEAFFGQGTRLTVV.

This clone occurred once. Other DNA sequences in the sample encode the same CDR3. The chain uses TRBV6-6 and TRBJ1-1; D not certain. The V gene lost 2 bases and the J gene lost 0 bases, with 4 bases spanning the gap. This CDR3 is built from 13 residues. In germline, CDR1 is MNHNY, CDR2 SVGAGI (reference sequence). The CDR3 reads CASSYSVNTEAFF. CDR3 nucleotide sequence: TGTGCCAGCAGTTACAGCGTGAACACTGAAGCTTTCTTT.

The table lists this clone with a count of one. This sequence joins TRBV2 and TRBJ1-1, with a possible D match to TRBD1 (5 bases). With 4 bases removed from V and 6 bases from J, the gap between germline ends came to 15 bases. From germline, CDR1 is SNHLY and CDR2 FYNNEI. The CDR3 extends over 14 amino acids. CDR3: CASSVLGERAEAFF. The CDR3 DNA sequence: TGTGCCAGCAGTGTATTGGGGGAGCGGGCTGAAGCTTTCTTT.

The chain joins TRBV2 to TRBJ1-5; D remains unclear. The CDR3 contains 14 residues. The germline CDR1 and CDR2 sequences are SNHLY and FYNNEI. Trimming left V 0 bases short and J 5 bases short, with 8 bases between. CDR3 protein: CASSEALRHQPQHF. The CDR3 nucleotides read TGTGCCAGCAGTGAAGCGCTTAGACATCAGCCCCAGCATTTT.

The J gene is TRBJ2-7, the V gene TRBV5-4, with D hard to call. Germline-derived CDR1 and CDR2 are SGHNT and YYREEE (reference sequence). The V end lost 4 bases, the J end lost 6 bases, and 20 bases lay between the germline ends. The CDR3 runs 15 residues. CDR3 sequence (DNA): TGTGCCAGCAGCCCCGAGGTCTATCGACCGAGCGAGCAGTACTTC. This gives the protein CASSPEVYRPSEQYF.

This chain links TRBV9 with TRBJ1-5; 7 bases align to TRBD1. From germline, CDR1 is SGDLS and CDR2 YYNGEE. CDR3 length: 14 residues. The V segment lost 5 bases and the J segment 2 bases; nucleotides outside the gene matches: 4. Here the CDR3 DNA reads TGTGCCAGCAGTGATGACAGGGGCAATCAGCCCCAGCATTTT. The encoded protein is CASSDDRGNQPQHF.

In nucleotides, the CDR3 is TGTGCCAGCAGCTTAGCTCCGGGACAGCCCTACGAGCAGTACTTC. Residues: CASSLAPGQPYEQYF. The V gene is TRBV7-8, the J gene TRBJ2-7; 7 positions match TRBD1. Looked up from germline, CDR1 is SGHVS and CDR2 is FQNEAQ. The CDR3 spans 15 residues. Trimming removed 0 bases from V and 2 bases from J; junction bases left unmatched: 4. Full variable domain (missing parts from reference TRBV7-8 and TRBJ2-7): GAGVSQSPRYKVAKRGQDVALRCDPISGHVSLFWYQQALGQGPEFLTYFQNEAQLDKSGLPSDRFFAERPEGSVSTLKIQRTQQEDSAVYLCASSLAPGQPYEQYFGPGTRLTVT.

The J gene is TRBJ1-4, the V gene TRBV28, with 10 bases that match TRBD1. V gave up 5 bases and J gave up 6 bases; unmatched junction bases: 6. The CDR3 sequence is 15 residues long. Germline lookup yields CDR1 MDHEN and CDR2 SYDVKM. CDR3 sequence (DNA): TGTGCCAGCAGTCCCGGCGGGACAGGGGATGAAAAACTGTTTTTT. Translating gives CASSPGGTGDEKLFF.

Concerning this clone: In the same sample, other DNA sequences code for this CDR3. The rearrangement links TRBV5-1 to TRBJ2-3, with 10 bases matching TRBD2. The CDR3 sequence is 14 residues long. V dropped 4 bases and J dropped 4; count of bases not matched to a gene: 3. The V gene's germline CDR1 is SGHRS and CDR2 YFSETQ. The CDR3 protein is CASSQGTSADTQYF. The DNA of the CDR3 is TGCGCCAGCAGCCAGGGGACTAGCGCAGATACGCAGTATTTT.

CDR3 DNA: TGTGCCAGCACCTCCTTTGGTAGCGGGGGCCACGAGCAGTACTTC. Protein product: CASTSFGSGGHEQYF. The chain combines TRBV6-5 with TRBJ2-7, with 9 positions matching TRBD2. The V segment lost 7 bases and the J segment 5 bases; nucleotides outside the gene matches: 12. Germline V gene sequence: CDR1 MNHEY, CDR2 SVGAGI. This CDR3 has 15 amino acids.

CDR3 region: CASSTRDEQYF. The CDR3 DNA is TGTGCCAGCTCGACTAGGGACGAGCAGTACTTC. The chain recombines TRBV2 with TRBJ2-7, with D tentatively TRBD2 (6 bases). CDR3 size: 11 residues. V lost 8 bases, J lost 5 bases, and 10 bases lay in between. Germline V lookup: CDR1 SNHLY, CDR2 FYNNEI. The full variable domain, completed using reference TRBV2 and TRBJ2-7, is EPEVTQTPSHQVTQMGQEVILRCVPISNHLYFYWYRQILGQKVEFLVSFYNNEISEKSEIFDDQFSVERPDGSNFTLKIRSTKLEDSAMYFCASSTRDEQYFGPGTRLTVT.

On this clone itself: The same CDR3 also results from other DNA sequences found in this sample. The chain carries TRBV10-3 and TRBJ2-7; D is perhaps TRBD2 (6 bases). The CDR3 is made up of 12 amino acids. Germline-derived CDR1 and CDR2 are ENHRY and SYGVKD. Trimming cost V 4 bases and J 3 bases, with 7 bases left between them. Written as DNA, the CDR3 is TGTGCCATCAGTGTCGGGAGCTACGAGCAGTACTTC. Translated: CAISVGSYEQYF.

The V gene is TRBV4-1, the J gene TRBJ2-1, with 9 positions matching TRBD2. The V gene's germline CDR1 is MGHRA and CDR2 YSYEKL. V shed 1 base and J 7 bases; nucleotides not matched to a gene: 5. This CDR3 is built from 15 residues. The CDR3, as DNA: TGCGCCAGCAGCCAAGTTGCGGGAGGGCCTAATGAGCAGTTCTTC. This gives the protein CASSQVAGGPNEQFF.

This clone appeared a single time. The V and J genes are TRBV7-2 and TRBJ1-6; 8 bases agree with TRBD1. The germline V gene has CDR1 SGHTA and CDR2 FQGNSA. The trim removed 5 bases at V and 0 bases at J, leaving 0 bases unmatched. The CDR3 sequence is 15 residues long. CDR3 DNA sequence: TGTGCCAGCAGCACAGGGGGCTCCTATAATTCACCCCTCCACTTT. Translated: CASSTGGSYNSPLHF.

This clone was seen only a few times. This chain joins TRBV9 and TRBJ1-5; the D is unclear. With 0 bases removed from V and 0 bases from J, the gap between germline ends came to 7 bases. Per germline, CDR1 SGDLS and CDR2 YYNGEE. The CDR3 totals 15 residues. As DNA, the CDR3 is TGTGCCAGCAGCGTAGAGGAGGATAGCAATCAGCCCCAGCATTTT. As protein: CASSVEEDSNQPQHF.

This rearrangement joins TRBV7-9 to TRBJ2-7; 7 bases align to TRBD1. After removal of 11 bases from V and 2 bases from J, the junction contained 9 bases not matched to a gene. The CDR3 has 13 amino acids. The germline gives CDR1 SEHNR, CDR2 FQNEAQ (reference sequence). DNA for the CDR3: TGTGCCTCCTCCGGGACAGAAGCCTACGAGCAGTACTTC. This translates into CASSGTEAYEQYF.

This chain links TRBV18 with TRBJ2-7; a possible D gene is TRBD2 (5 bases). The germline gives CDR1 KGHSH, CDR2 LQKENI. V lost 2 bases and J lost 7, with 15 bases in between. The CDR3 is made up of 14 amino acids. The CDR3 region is CASSPASERWEQYF. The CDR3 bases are TGTGCCAGCTCACCAGCCTCGGAGCGGTGGGAGCAGTACTTC. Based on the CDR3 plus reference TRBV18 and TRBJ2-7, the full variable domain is NAGVMQNPRHLVRRRGQEARLRCSPMKGHSHVYWYRQLPEEGLKFMVYLQKENIIDESGMPKERFSAEFPKEGPSILRIQQVVRGDSAAYFCASSPASERWEQYFGPGTRLTVT.

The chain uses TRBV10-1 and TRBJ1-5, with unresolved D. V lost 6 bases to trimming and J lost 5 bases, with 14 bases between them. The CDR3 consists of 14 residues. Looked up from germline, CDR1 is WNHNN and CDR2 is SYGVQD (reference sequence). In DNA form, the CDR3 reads TGCGCCAGCAGAGAAGACACTGACTATCAGCCCCAGCATTTT. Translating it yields CASREDTDYQPQHF.